This is a list of T cell receptor beta chains from one sample in a study of control samples from healthy donors and cancer patients. Only in-frame clones appear in the TCRdb table, and some are missing; sequencing was by immunoSEQ multiplex PCR. The sample yields about 170,000 clones, around 90% seen once. The sample comprised blood. The receptors shown here come from a man younger than 45 in good health. The CDR3 runs from the conserved cysteine through the conserved F or W. The D gene is left open where the match is weak. The size of a clone is reported for some rows only, either as once, few or many, or as a class for expanded clones.

>TRBV11-2|TRBJ1-6|NA|NA
TGTGCCAGCAGCTTAGGGCAGGGGTTGAATTCACCCCTCCACTTT
CASSLGQGLNSPLHF
>TRBV20-1|TRBJ2-5|TRBD2|NA
TGCAGTGCTAGTCGACAGCGGGGGACCCAAGAGACCCAGTACTTC
CSASRQRGTQETQYF
>TRBV3-1/TRBV3-2|TRBJ1-1|NA|NA
TGTGCCAGCAGCCAAGGGAGGAGCACTGAAGCTTTCTTT
CASSQGRSTEAFF
>TRBV4-1|TRBJ1-5|NA|NA
TGCGCCAGCAGCCAGAGGGTTTTAGAGACTTTCCCAGGCAATCAGCCCCAGCATTTT
CASSQRVLETFPGNQPQHF
>TRBV20-1|TRBJ2-1|NA|NA
TGCAGTGCTAGTCAGGGTGGGAATGAGCAGTTCTTC
CSASQGGNEQFF
>TRBV5-4|TRBJ2-2|NA|NA
TGTGCCAGCAGCTTGGACGGCGGGGTGGACACCGGGGAGCTGTTTTTT
CASSLDGGVDTGELFF
>TRBV28|TRBJ1-2|NA|once
TGTGCCACCATGACCAGGTTCGGGAGCTACACCTTC
CATMTRFGSYTF
>TRBV3-1/TRBV3-2|TRBJ2-7|NA|NA
TGTGCCAGCAGCCTCACGTCCGGCTCCTACGAGCAGTACTTC
CASSLTSGSYEQYF
>TRBV7-3|TRBJ1-1|TRBD1|few
TGTGCCAGCAGCCCCGGGACAGGGTACACTGAAGCTTTCTTT
CASSPGTGYTEAFF
>TRBV5-1|TRBJ2-4|NA|once
TGCGCCAGCAGCTTGAGTACAGCCAAAAACATTCAGTACTTC
CASSLSTAKNIQYF
>TRBV11-2|TRBJ2-7|NA|NA
TGTGCCAGCAGCTTGTACGAGCAGTACTTC
CASSLYEQYF
>TRBV9|TRBJ1-6|NA|once
TGTGCCAGCAGCTCGCGGGGGGGAGGATCACCCCTCCACTTT
CASSSRGGGSPLHF
>TRBV6-2/TRBV6-3|TRBJ2-3|NA|NA
TGTGCCAGCAGTTGGACAGACAGCTCGGGGGATACGCAGTATTTT
CASSWTDSSGDTQYF
>TRBV3-1/TRBV3-2|TRBJ2-1|NA|NA
TGTGCCAGCAGCCAAGATCATGGGCGGCAGTTCTTC
CASSQDHGRQFF
>TRBV14|TRBJ2-7|NA|NA
TGTGCCAGCAGCCAAGGGCGCAGGGGATCCTACGAGCAGTACTTC
CASSQGRRGSYEQYF
>TRBV28|TRBJ1-1|NA|NA
TGTGCCAGCAGTTCGTACAGGGAGACACTCGGCACTGAAGCTTTCTTT
CASSSYRETLGTEAFF
>TRBV11-2|TRBJ2-2|NA|NA
TGTGCCAGCAGCAAAGTGCCCTCTCAGGGGTACACCGGGGAGCTGTTTTTT
CASSKVPSQGYTGELFF
>TRBV29-1|TRBJ1-1|TRBD1|NA
TGCAGCGCTGGGGAGGACAGGATGTACTTT
CSAGEDRMYF